This TCR beta chain was profiled in a study of T cell responses to AZD1222 COVID-19 vaccine. Repertoires were generated with immunoSEQ multiplex PCR, while TCRdb's copy carries only in-frame clones and drops some. The repertoire holds 200,000 or so clones, with under 95% as singletons. Germline values: CDR1 LGHDT, CDR2 YNNKEL (reference sequence). This CDR3 spans 13 amino acids. The V segment lost 5 bases and the J segment 2 bases; nucleotides outside the gene matches: 1. The chain combines TRBV3-1 (or the pseudogene TRBV3-2) with TRBJ2-7; 9 positions agree with TRBD1. Sequencing was performed on peripheral blood, taken 28 days after the second AZD1222 dose. The TCR was taken from an adult who received the AZD1222 COVID-19 vaccine. CDR3 bases: TGTGCCAGCAGCTACAGGGGGCCCTACGAGCAGTACTTC. It is translated as CASSYRGPYEQYF.